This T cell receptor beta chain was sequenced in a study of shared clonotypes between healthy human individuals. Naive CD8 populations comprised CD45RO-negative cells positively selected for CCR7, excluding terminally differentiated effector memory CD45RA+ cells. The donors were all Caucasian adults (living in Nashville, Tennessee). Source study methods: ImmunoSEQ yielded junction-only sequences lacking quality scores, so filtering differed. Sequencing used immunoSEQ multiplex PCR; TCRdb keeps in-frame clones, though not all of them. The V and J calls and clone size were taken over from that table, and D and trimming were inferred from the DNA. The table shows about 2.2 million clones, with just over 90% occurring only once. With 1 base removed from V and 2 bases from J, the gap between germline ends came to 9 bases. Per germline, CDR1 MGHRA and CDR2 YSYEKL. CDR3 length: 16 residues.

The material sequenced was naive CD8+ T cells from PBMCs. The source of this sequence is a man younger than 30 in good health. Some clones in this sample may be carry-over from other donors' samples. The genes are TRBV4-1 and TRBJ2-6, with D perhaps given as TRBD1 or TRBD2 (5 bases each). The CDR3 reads CASSQGGAAGANVLTF. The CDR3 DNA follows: TGCGCCAGCAGCCAAGGAGGGGCAGCTGGGGCCAACGTCCTGACTTTC.